The subject of this entry is one T cell receptor (beta chain). The antigen is undetermined. The V and J ends lost 3 bases and 2 bases respectively, with 11 bases between them. Germline values: CDR1 SGHTA, CDR2 FQGNSA. This CDR3 has 14 amino acids. These data belong to a study of cytomegalovirus exposure and HLA in healthy donors. Findings of the study overall: Rarity marked most TCR sequences, yet some public TCRs occurred in many donors. It was approximately 160 TCR beta chains that were listed as cytomegalovirus-associated. Specificity of a few CMV-associated chains for CMV antigens was verified in vitro.

Clones were sequenced by immunoSEQ multiplex PCR, and TCRdb holds only the in-frame ones, with some missing. This table holds around 91,000 clones, 93% found once. This chain connects TRBV7-2 to TRBJ2-7; D is unclear. The clonotype was recovered from a woman aged 30 to 39 in good health and CMV-seropositive. Sequencing used PBMCs. CDR3 loop: CASSFTSSPYEQYF. The CDR3 DNA reads as TGTGCCAGCAGCTTTACCAGTTCCCCCTACGAGCAGTACTTC.